The 5 T cell receptor beta chains reported below all come from one sample, sequenced in a study. TCRdb redid the calling of the RT-PCR reads with MiXCR, one entry per CDR3 protein. This repertoire shows more than 550,000 distinct CDR3 sequences, 14% found once; its top ten account for 3.6%. Sequencing was performed on memory CD4+ T cells from blood. These receptors all come from a female donor in good health, serving as a healthy control.

This clonotype was seen ten or more times. The genes are TRBV4-1 and TRBJ1-5; no clear D. The CDR3 is 14 residues long. Germline CDR1 and CDR2: MGHRA and YSYEKL. The V gene lost 2 bases and the J gene lost 2 bases, with 7 bases spanning the gap. The DNA for the CDR3 is TGCGCCAGCAGCCAACACCAGGGCAATCAGCCCCAGCATTTT. This gives the protein CASSQHQGNQPQHF.

This clonotype was recorded many times. This sequence joins TRBV12-3 or TRBV12-4 and TRBJ1-2; 11 bases are shared with TRBD1. The CDR3 runs to 14 residues. Trimming took 7 bases from V and 4 from J; bases not matched to a gene: 5. CDR3 loop: CASTPGQGAYGYTF. In DNA, the CDR3 is TGTGCCAGCACCCCCGGACAGGGGGCCTATGGCTACACCTTC.

This clonotype was seen only a few times. The V gene is TRBV18, the J gene TRBJ2-5; D unresolved. CDR1 and CDR2 (germline): KGHSH, LQKENI. The CDR3 runs 13 residues. The ends were cut back, 4 bases at V and 4 bases at J, with 10 bases in the middle. The CDR3 nucleotides read TGTGCCAGCTCACTGGATCAGGTAGAGACCCAGTACTTC. Encoded protein: CASSLDQVETQYF. The full variable domain, its missing parts supplied by reference TRBV18 and TRBJ2-5, is NAGVMQNPRHLVRRRGQEARLRCSPMKGHSHVYWYRQLPEEGLKFMVYLQKENIIDESGMPKERFSAEFPKEGPSILRIQQVVRGDSAAYFCASSLDQVETQYFGPGTRLLVL.

The rearrangement uses TRBV10-3 and TRBJ1-1, with a weak D call TRBD1 (5 bases). The CDR3 is 13 amino acids. CDR1 and CDR2 (germline): ENHRY, SYGVKD. The V gene lost 7 bases and the J gene lost 1 base, with 10 bases spanning the gap. CDR3 sequence: CAIKLTENTEAFF. The CDR3 DNA is TGTGCCATCAAGTTGACAGAGAACACTGAAGCTTTCTTT.

The chain couples TRBV24-1 to TRBJ1-4; 7 positions agree with TRBD1. CDR3 length: 17 amino acids. V lost 4 bases, J lost 3 bases, and 10 bases stayed unmatched. Germline V gives CDR1 KGHDR, CDR2 SFDVKD. The CDR3 DNA reads as TGTGCCACCAGTGACGGTACAGGGGCCGCAGCTAATGAAAAACTGTTTTTT. It encodes CATSDGTGAAANEKLFF.